Below, 2 T cell receptor beta chains from the same sample are listed, as sequenced in a study of type 1 regulatory T cells. Using its own MiXCR run on the reads, TCRdb lists one record per CDR3 protein. There are about 62,000 distinct CDR3 sequences in the sample; less than 70% occur only once, and 1.5% to 2% lies in the top ten. Their antigens are not known. Source material: cultured non-Tr1 T cells, either the whole culture or a sorted T cell fraction (not recorded which). The receptors here all came from a human donor in good health.

The rearrangement links TRBV25-1 to TRBJ2-7, with D perhaps given as TRBD1 or TRBD2 (5 bases each). The CDR3 covers 13 residues. Germline loops: CDR1 MGHDK, CDR2 SYGVNS. V lost 10 bases and J 0 bases, leaving 13 bases between the germline ends. The CDR3 region is CATRDPGSYEQYF. CDR3 DNA sequence: TGTGCCACCCGGGACCCCGGCTCCTACGAGCAGTACTTC.

The V call is TRBV19, the J call TRBJ2-5, with unresolved D. CDR3 length: 12 residues. V was clipped by 4 bases and J by 5 bases, with 8 bases between them. The germline gives CDR1 LNHDA, CDR2 SQIVND (reference sequence). In DNA, the CDR3 is TGTGCCAGTAGTACACTTACGGAGACCCAGTACTTC. Translating gives CASSTLTETQYF.